This passage covers 28 T cell receptor beta chains from one sample sequenced in a study of CD8 T cells in Susac syndrome. It was with random hexamers that about 0.45 to 1 ug RNA was reverse transcribed. TCRdb reanalysed the immunoSEQ multiplex PCR reads using MiXCR and keeps one entry per CDR3 protein. The sample includes around 230,000 distinct CDR3 sequences, 90% to 97% seen only once; the top ten take approximately 0.094%. What was sequenced was CD4+ T cells from PBMCs. The receptors derive from a human donor with Susac syndrome.

The rearrangement joins TRBV27 to TRBJ1-1; D unresolved. The CDR3 loop spans 13 amino acids. Germline V gives CDR1 MNHEY, CDR2 SMNVEV (reference sequence). Trimming took off 10 bases at V and 3 bases at J, with 15 bases between the two ends. This chain's CDR3 is CATAEGEYTEAFF. CDR3 coding DNA: TGTGCCACCGCGGAGGGCGAGTACACTGAAGCTTTCTTT.

The CDR3 reads CASSLGDRAADMNTEAFF. The DNA of the CDR3 is TGTGCCAGCAGCTTAGGAGACAGAGCCGCGGACATGAACACTGAAGCTTTCTTT. The chain couples TRBV13 to TRBJ1-1, with a weak D call TRBD1 (5 bases). V gave up 0 bases and J gave up 0 bases, with 17 bases separating them. Germline CDR1 PRHDT, CDR2 FYEKMQ (reference sequence). The CDR3 consists of 18 residues.

The chain couples TRBV18 to TRBJ2-3; D gene ambiguous. Germline V gene data show CDR1 as KGHSH and CDR2 as LQKENI. The CDR3 totals 12 residues. Trimming shortened V by 3 bases and J by 6 bases, and 7 bases separated the two germline ends. CDR3 sequence reads: CASSPVADTQYF. Written as DNA, the CDR3 is TGTGCCAGCTCACCTGTTGCCGATACGCAGTATTTT.

This clonotype occurred once. The chain employs TRBV9 and TRBJ1-5; D possibly corresponds to TRBD1 (6 bases). The CDR3 spans 15 residues. V gave up 0 bases and J gave up 2 bases, with 9 bases separating them. Germline V gene lookup returns CDR1 SGDLS and CDR2 YYNGEE. The CDR3 loop reads CASSVGGLGNQPQHF. The CDR3 DNA reads TGTGCCAGCAGCGTAGGGGGGCTCGGCAATCAGCCCCAGCATTTT.

V and J are TRBV29-1 and TRBJ1-2, with D perhaps TRBD1 (5 bases). The CDR3 consists of 11 residues. V was trimmed by 7 bases and J by 2 bases, leaving 8 bases between them. CDR1 is SQVTM and CDR2 is ANQGSEA in the germline V gene. The CDR3 here is CSGSGNYGYTF. The CDR3 nucleotides read TGCAGCGGATCAGGGAACTATGGCTACACCTTC.

V gene TRBV15 combines with J gene TRBJ1-2, with D perhaps TRBD1 (5 bases). This CDR3 contains 14 residues. Germline V CDR1 and CDR2: LNHNV, YYDKDF (reference sequence). V dropped 0 bases and J dropped 4 bases, with 9 bases sitting between them. The CDR3 DNA sequence: TGTGCCACCAGCAGAGAACGAGGGGTCTATGGCTACACCTTC. It translates to CATSRERGVYGYTF.

The chain has TRBV20-1 and TRBJ1-1; D gene uncertain. The CDR3 totals 13 residues. V was pared by 4 bases and J by 8 bases, with 17 bases between. In germline, CDR1 is DFQATT, CDR2 SNEGSKA (reference sequence). CDR3 sequence: CSAKISRFSEAFF. CDR3 DNA sequence: TGCAGTGCTAAGATTTCACGATTCTCCGAAGCTTTCTTT.

This chain uses TRBV5-1 with TRBJ2-4, with 8 bases lining up with TRBD1. Germline V lookup: CDR1 SGHRS, CDR2 YFSETQ. V lost 4 bases to trimming and J lost 11 bases; unmatched junction nucleotides: 5. There are 12 residues in the CDR3. CDR3 sequence: CASSVQGDVQYF. CDR3 nucleotide sequence: TGCGCCAGCAGCGTACAGGGGGACGTTCAGTACTTC.

This sequence joins TRBV5-1 and TRBJ2-5, with D perhaps matching TRBD1 (6 bases). The CDR3 sequence is 14 residues long. Trimming cost V 0 bases and J 4 bases, with 10 bases left between them. Per germline, CDR1 SGHRS and CDR2 YFSETQ. The CDR3 sequence is CASSLGRGPETQYF. CDR3 in DNA: TGCGCCAGCAGCTTGGGCAGGGGCCCAGAGACCCAGTACTTC. Looking up the rest from reference TRBV5-1 and TRBJ2-5 gives the full variable domain: KAGVTQTPRYLIKTRGQQVTLSCSPISGHRSVSWYQQTPGQGLQFLFEYFSETQRNKGNFPGRFSGRQFSNSRSEMNVSTLELGDSALYLCASSLGRGPETQYFGPGTRLLVL.

The chain uses TRBV24-1 and TRBJ2-5, with TRBD2 identical over 8 bases. V gave up 8 bases and J gave up 2 bases; unmatched junction bases: 15. The V gene's germline CDR1 is KGHDR and CDR2 SFDVKD. The CDR3 totals 17 residues. In nucleotides, the CDR3 is TGTGCCACCAAGGAGCGGGGGAAGGTGACAGTACAAGAGACCCAGTACTTC. Encoded protein: CATKERGKVTVQETQYF.

The CDR3 sequence is CATSDLGQSYGYTF. The CDR3 DNA is TGTGCCACCAGTGATTTAGGACAGAGTTATGGCTACACCTTC. The rearrangement joins TRBV24-1 to TRBJ1-2, with a tentative D call TRBD1 (6 bases). The germline V and J ends were trimmed by 1 base and 5 bases, with 10 bases remaining between them. CDR1 is KGHDR and CDR2 is SFDVKD in the germline V gene. The CDR3 sequence is 14 residues long.

This clonotype was counted a single time. J is TRBJ2-7 and V is TRBV18; 12 bases line up with TRBD1. Germline CDR1 reads KGHSH; CDR2 reads LQKENI. This CDR3 is 15 amino acids long. Losses at the gene ends were 5 bases for V and 7 bases for J; bases not matched to a gene: 9. CDR3 sequence reads: CASSNRDRGRGEQYF. CDR3 DNA: TGTGCCAGCTCAAACCGGGACAGGGGGCGAGGGGAGCAGTACTTC.

The chain links TRBV5-5 to TRBJ2-6; D remains unclear. The V gene's germline CDR1 is SGHKS and CDR2 YYEKEE (reference sequence). The CDR3 loop spans 15 amino acids. The ends were cut back, 1 base at V and 3 bases at J, with 8 bases in the middle. CDR3 coding DNA: TGTGCCAGCAGCTTGATAGTTCTTGGGGCCAACGTCCTGACTTTC. Protein: CASSLIVLGANVLTF.

The chain recombines TRBV18 with TRBJ1-2; TRBD1 agrees at 8 bases. The CDR3 has 14 residues. The trim removed 6 bases at V and 1 base at J, leaving 4 bases unmatched. CDR1 is KGHSH, CDR2 LQKENI, per germline. The CDR3 protein is CASSGTGNNYGYTF. Written as DNA, the CDR3 is TGTGCCAGCTCTGGGACAGGCAATAACTATGGCTACACCTTC.

This chain joins TRBV20-1 and TRBJ2-5; tentative D call: TRBD2 (6 bases). The germline gives CDR1 DFQATT, CDR2 SNEGSKA (reference sequence). This CDR3 spans 13 amino acids. Trimming took 0 bases from V and 5 from J, leaving 10 bases between them. The CDR3 region is CSAREPGVETQYF. CDR3 nucleotides: TGCAGTGCTAGAGAACCGGGAGTTGAGACCCAGTACTTC.

This clonotype was detected a few times. V gene TRBV27 combines with J gene TRBJ2-5; TRBD1 matches 7 bases. The CDR3 extends over 13 amino acids. V shed 2 bases and J 5 bases; nucleotides not matched to a gene: 2. CDR1 is MNHEY, CDR2 SMNVEV, per germline (reference sequence). CDR3 loop: CASSLRQGETQYF. The CDR3 coding sequence is TGTGCCAGCAGTTTACGACAGGGCGAGACCCAGTACTTC.

In its sample, this clonotype was seen once. The chain joins TRBV12-3 or TRBV12-4 to TRBJ2-7, with 7 bases lining up with TRBD1. The CDR3 sequence is 13 residues long. V was pared by 8 bases and J by 7 bases, with 11 bases of the junction left unmatched. As DNA, the CDR3 is TGTGCCAGCGAAATTACAGGGGTCGGTGAGCAGTACTTC. Its translation: CASEITGVGEQYF.

The rearrangement uses TRBV29-1 and TRBJ2-3; TRBD2 matches 7 bases. Germline V lookup: CDR1 SQVTM, CDR2 ANQGSEA. V lost 3 bases and J lost 3; bases outside the gene matches: 12. The CDR3 contains 16 residues. CDR3 DNA: TGCAGCGTTGAGCTACTAGCGAGCCGGCTTACAGATACGCAGTATTTT. Its protein is CSVELLASRLTDTQYF.

The chain carries TRBV20-1 and TRBJ1-1; D possibly corresponds to TRBD1 (6 bases). The CDR3 has 13 amino acids. V dropped 3 bases and J dropped 2 bases, with 10 bases sitting between them. Germline loops: CDR1 DFQATT, CDR2 SNEGSKA (reference sequence). The CDR3 nucleotides read TGCAGTGCTAGGCACAGGGCTAACACTGAAGCTTTCTTT. This sequence encodes CSARHRANTEAFF.

The rearrangement uses TRBV15 and TRBJ2-7, with TRBD2 matching over 7 bases. The CDR3 length is 15 residues. Unmatched junction bases numbered 11, after V lost 8 bases and J lost 1 base. Germline values: CDR1 LNHNV, CDR2 YYDKDF (reference sequence). DNA for the CDR3: TGTGCCACCGGAAAGGGTTGCGGGAGATCCTACGAGCAGTACTTC. It yields the protein CATGKGCGRSYEQYF. Drawing the rest from reference TRBV15 and TRBJ2-7, the complete variable domain is DAMVIQNPRYQVTQFGKPVTLSCSQTLNHNVMYWYQQKSSQAPKLLFHYYDKDFNNEADTPDNFQSRRPNTSFCFLDIRSPGLGDTAMYLCATGKGCGRSYEQYFGPGTRLTVT.

The chain recombines TRBV7-9 with TRBJ1-2, with D uncertain. The CDR3 is made up of 11 amino acids. Trimming shortened V by 8 bases and J by 6 bases, and 10 bases separated the two germline ends. CDR1 and CDR2 (germline): SEHNR, FQNEAQ (reference sequence). CDR3 amino acids: CASSTGDGYTF. CDR3 DNA: TGTGCCAGCTCCACCGGGGATGGCTACACCTTC.

This clonotype was seen more than once but under ten times. The V call is TRBV11-2, the J call TRBJ1-2; no definite D call. In germline, CDR1 is SGHAT, CDR2 FQNNGV. The CDR3 covers 10 residues. V lost 8 bases and J 4 bases, leaving 5 bases between the germline ends. CDR3 sequence: CASSGYGYTF. CDR3 in DNA: TGTGCCAGCTCCGGCTATGGCTACACCTTC.

The chain employs TRBV5-4 and TRBJ2-3; no definite D call. The V gene lost 7 bases and the J gene lost 3 bases, with 18 bases spanning the gap. CDR3 length equals 15 residues. The V gene's germline CDR1 is SGHNT and CDR2 YYREEE (reference sequence). The CDR3, as DNA: TGTGCCAGCGCAAAAGGGCTCCCACTGACAGATACGCAGTATTTT. Amino acid sequence: CASAKGLPLTDTQYF.

J is TRBJ1-5 and V is TRBV11-2; D gene uncertain. V was cut by 5 bases and J by 0 bases, with 11 bases left in between. The CDR3 consists of 15 residues. Per the germline V gene, CDR1 is SGHAT and CDR2 is FQNNGV. CDR3 bases: TGTGCCAGCAGCCTTGCCACCTATAGCAATCAGCCCCAGCATTTT. Its protein is CASSLATYSNQPQHF.

V is TRBV14 and J is TRBJ2-1, with D hard to call. From germline, CDR1 is SGHDN and CDR2 FVKESK. V lost 4 bases and J 9 bases, leaving 4 bases between the germline ends. The CDR3 spans 10 residues. The CDR3 region has the DNA TGTGCCAGCAGCCGAATTGAGCAGTTCTTC. It specifies CASSRIEQFF.

This chain joins TRBV2 and TRBJ1-5, with D unclear. Germline values: CDR1 SNHLY, CDR2 FYNNEI. V was cut by 4 bases and J by 2 bases, with 6 bases left in between. The CDR3 totals 13 residues. CDR3 in amino acids: CASSADGNQPQHF. In DNA, the CDR3 is TGTGCCAGCAGTGCAGACGGCAATCAGCCCCAGCATTTT.

The chain links TRBV20-1 to TRBJ1-5, with unresolved D. Germline V gene sequence: CDR1 DFQATT, CDR2 SNEGSKA (reference sequence). The CDR3 consists of 17 residues. V lost 4 bases, J lost 3 bases, and 22 bases lay in between. The CDR3 sequence is CSAIPVDGPRLNQPQHF. The CDR3 region has the DNA TGCAGTGCTATTCCCGTAGACGGCCCTAGGCTCAATCAGCCCCAGCATTTT.

The chain couples TRBV11-2 to TRBJ2-7, with 8 bases matching TRBD2. CDR3 length: 15 amino acids. The J segment lost 4 bases and the V segment lost 1 base, leaving 6 bases of the junction unmatched. Germline V CDR1 and CDR2: SGHAT, FQNNGV. CDR3 DNA sequence: TGTGCCAGCAGCTTAGGCGGGAGGAGCGGGTACGAGCAGTACTTC. Protein: CASSLGGRSGYEQYF.